Listed here are 32 T cell receptor beta chains from one sample, sequenced in a study of T cell repertoires in aging, cancer and after chemotherapy. TRB rearrangements spanning V, D and J were amplified using mixed TRB-A/B primers. Using its own MiXCR run on the multiplex PCR reads, TCRdb lists one record per CDR3 protein. Among under 9,500 distinct CDR3 sequences listed, 45% to 70% were seen once. Peripheral blood genomic DNA, not sorted cells or RNA, was the template. Source material: blood. The receptors were gathered from a human donor in good health.

This clonotype was observed once. The chain recombines TRBV5-6 with TRBJ2-1; D not resolved. Germline loops: CDR1 SGHDT, CDR2 YYEEEE. The CDR3 extends over 12 amino acids. The V end lost 7 bases, the J end lost 2 bases, and 7 bases lay between the germline ends. The CDR3 sequence: CASGFPYNEQFF. CDR3 DNA: TGTGCCAGCGGGTTCCCCTACAATGAGCAGTTCTTC.

The chain recombines TRBV5-6 with TRBJ2-7; D might be TRBD1 or TRBD2, each matching 5 bases. V shed 4 bases and J shed 2 bases, with 19 bases lying between them. Germline assignment: CDR1 SGHDT and CDR2 YYEEEE. This CDR3 comprises 16 residues. The CDR3: CASSPVEGPRTYEQYF. The CDR3 bases are TGTGCCAGCAGCCCCGTTGAGGGGCCAAGGACCTACGAGCAGTACTTC.

This clonotype was detected a few times. The chain carries TRBV5-4 and TRBJ2-3; D unresolved. Trimming stripped 5 bases from V and 3 bases from J, with 10 bases between. This CDR3 spans 13 amino acids. Per the germline V gene, CDR1 is SGHNT and CDR2 is YYREEE (reference sequence). In DNA, the CDR3 is TGTGCCAGCAGGCCCGATGGAACAGATACGCAGTATTTT. Translated, it gives CASRPDGTDTQYF.

This clonotype was recorded only once. The chain has TRBV29-1 and TRBJ1-2, with 12 nucleotides matching TRBD1. The germline gives CDR1 SQVTM, CDR2 ANQGSEA. V lost 7 bases and J lost 8; bases outside the gene matches: 8. The CDR3 has 13 residues. CDR3 in amino acids: CSAPGQGAKGYTF. The CDR3 DNA reads TGCAGCGCGCCGGGACAGGGGGCGAAGGGCTACACCTTC.

There are a few counts of this clonotype. The V gene is TRBV19, the J gene TRBJ2-7; 10 bases line up with TRBD2. This CDR3 comprises 16 residues. Germline lookup yields CDR1 LNHDA and CDR2 SQIVND (reference sequence). V shed 5 bases and J 3 bases; nucleotides not matched to a gene: 10. CDR3 in DNA: TGTGCCAGTAGTCCCCTGTGGACTAGCGGAGACTACGAGCAGTACTTC. This encodes CASSPLWTSGDYEQYF.

Concerning this clonotype: Mismatch with germline at one junction end may stem from a read error. The rearrangement joins TRBV11-1 to TRBJ2-1; TRBD2 matches 8 bases. Germline V gives CDR1 SGHAT, CDR2 FQDESV (reference sequence). The CDR3 runs to 15 residues. In DNA, the CDR3 is TGTGCCAGCAGATTAGAAAGCGGGAGTAGGTATGAGCAGTTCTTC. Residues: CASRLESGSRYEQFF. Looking up the rest from reference TRBV11-1 and TRBJ2-1 gives the full variable domain: EAEVAQSPRYKITEKSQAVAFWCDPISGHATLYWYRQILGQGPELLVQFQDESVVDDSQLPKDRFSAERLKGVDSTLKIQPAELGDSAMYLCASRLESGSRYEQFFGPGTRLTVL.

The chain combines TRBV12-3 or TRBV12-4 with TRBJ2-3; no clear D gene. The V gene lost 7 bases and the J gene lost 0 bases, with 11 bases spanning the gap. The CDR3 runs to 14 residues. CDR3 in DNA: TGTGCCAGCACCATGGGGTATAGCACAGATACGCAGTATTTT. Translating it yields CASTMGYSTDTQYF.

The chain combines TRBV6-1 with TRBJ2-3, with no clear D. Germline lookup yields CDR1 MNHNS and CDR2 SASEGT. Trimming stripped 2 bases from V and 5 bases from J, with 5 bases between. There are 12 residues in the CDR3. The DNA for the CDR3 is TGTGCCAGCAGTGAAAGGCAAGATACGCAGTATTTT. It codes for CASSERQDTQYF.

The CDR3 DNA follows: TGTGCCAGTAGTATAACTGGCCCCACGAATACGCAGTATTTT. This gives the protein CASSITGPTNTQYF. The chain joins TRBV19 to TRBJ2-3, with no clear D. V was pared by 2 bases and J by 7 bases, with 13 bases between. CDR3 length equals 14 residues. Germline CDR1 is LNHDA and CDR2 is SQIVND (reference sequence).

The chain uses TRBV6-1 and TRBJ1-5; a possible D gene is TRBD1 (5 bases). Per the germline V gene, CDR1 is MNHNS and CDR2 is SASEGT. The CDR3 runs to 13 residues. V gave up 7 bases and J gave up 4 bases, with 11 bases separating them. The CDR3 reads CASNVQENQPQHF. The CDR3 bases are TGTGCCAGCAACGTACAGGAGAATCAGCCCCAGCATTTT.

The chain links TRBV18 to TRBJ1-6; TRBD1 is a possible D gene (6 bases). The CDR3 runs to 16 residues. The germline V and J ends were trimmed by 3 bases and 0 bases, with 9 bases remaining between them. CDR1 KGHSH and CDR2 LQKENI come from the germline V gene. The CDR3 nucleotides read TGTGCCAGCTCACCGACAGGAAGCTCCTATAATTCACCCCTCCACTTT. It specifies CASSPTGSSYNSPLHF.

This clonotype was seen only a few times. The CDR3 DNA follows: TGTGCCAGCAGTACCCGGACAGGGTTCTACGAGCAGTACTTC. Protein: CASSTRTGFYEQYF. The rearrangement uses TRBV27 and TRBJ2-7; TRBD1 agrees at 8 bases. Germline assignment: CDR1 MNHEY and CDR2 SMNVEV (reference sequence). The CDR3 consists of 14 residues. Trimming took 5 bases from V and 3 from J; bases not matched to a gene: 6.

This clonotype was seen only a few times. The CDR3 DNA sequence: TGCAGCGTTGGTAAGCGGGAGGGCCTATTCGAGCAGTTCTTC. Translating it yields CSVGKREGLFEQFF. This chain connects TRBV29-1 to TRBJ2-1, with 10 bases lining up with TRBD2. V shed 4 bases and J 10 bases; nucleotides not matched to a gene: 10. Germline assignment: CDR1 SQVTM and CDR2 ANQGSEA. This CDR3 is built from 14 residues.

The chain uses TRBV19 and TRBJ1-1; 7 bases are shared with TRBD1. J gave up 8 bases and V 5 bases, and 8 bases lay outside the gene matches. The CDR3 covers 13 residues. Germline values: CDR1 LNHDA, CDR2 SQIVND (reference sequence). The CDR3 region has the DNA TGTGCCAGTAGTGTTGCAGGGGGTTTGGAAGCTTTCTTT. This gives the protein CASSVAGGLEAFF.

CDR3 nucleotide sequence: TGTGCCAGTAGTTCCGGTTTAGCTAACTATGGCTACACCTTC. This sequence encodes CASSSGLANYGYTF. This chain connects TRBV19 to TRBJ1-2; D gene uncertain. Trimming pared 5 bases from V and 0 bases from J, leaving 10 bases between. Germline CDR1 reads LNHDA; CDR2 reads SQIVND (reference sequence). The CDR3 has 14 amino acids.

This clonotype has a handful of counts. V is TRBV6-5 and J is TRBJ2-3; TRBD2 agrees at 13 bases. Germline CDR1 is MNHEY and CDR2 is SVGAGI. The CDR3 runs to 15 residues. V dropped 5 bases and J dropped 4; count of bases not matched to a gene: 3. The CDR3 nucleotides are TGTGCCAGCAGTGAACTAGCGGGGGGGCCAGATACGCAGTATTTT. Its translation is CASSELAGGPDTQYF.

This clonotype has more than one count but fewer than ten. J is TRBJ2-2 and V is TRBV6-5; D remains ambiguous. This CDR3 contains 14 residues. Between the trimmed V and J ends, which lost 5 bases and 3 bases, there was a span of 10 bases. The germline gives CDR1 MNHEY, CDR2 SVGAGI. Written as DNA, the CDR3 is TGTGCCAGCAGTGATGGCGGACACACCGGGGAGCTGTTTTTT. Translation gives CASSDGGHTGELFF.

This chain links TRBV7-6 with TRBJ2-7; TRBD2 is a possible D gene (6 bases). Germline loops: CDR1 SGHVS, CDR2 FNYEAQ. Between the trimmed V and J ends, which lost 5 bases and 1 base, there was a span of 12 bases. CDR3 length equals 14 residues. The CDR3 DNA reads as TGTGCCAGCAGCCCATTCAGCGGGTCCTACGAGCAGTACTTC. Amino acid sequence: CASSPFSGSYEQYF.

This clonotype was detected a few times. The CDR3 DNA is TGTGCCAGCAGTTACTCGGGACTACGAGTGTCGAATGAGCAGTTCTTC. This sequence encodes CASSYSGLRVSNEQFF. The rearrangement uses TRBV6-5 and TRBJ2-1, with TRBD2 matching 7 bases. Germline CDR1 and CDR2: MNHEY and SVGAGI. The length of the CDR3 is 16 residues. The J segment lost 7 bases and the V segment lost 0 bases, leaving 9 bases of the junction unmatched.

The V gene is TRBV6-1, the J gene TRBJ2-1; D remains unclear. This CDR3 has 13 amino acids. Germline values: CDR1 MNHNS, CDR2 SASEGT. V was cut by 6 bases and J by 4 bases, with 10 bases left in between. The chain's CDR3 is CASRPTVYNEQFF. The CDR3, as DNA: TGTGCCAGCAGACCGACTGTATACAATGAGCAGTTCTTC.

V usage is TRBV5-6 and J usage is TRBJ2-3; TRBD2 agrees at 11 bases. The CDR3 is 18 residues long. Looked up from germline, CDR1 is SGHDT and CDR2 is YYEEEE. J was trimmed by 0 bases and V by 4 bases; bases with no gene match: 10. CDR3 residues: CASSNSGGGGPSTDTQYF. The CDR3 DNA sequence: TGTGCCAGCAGCAATAGCGGGGGGGGAGGACCTAGCACAGATACGCAGTATTTT.

This clonotype appeared once. The chain carries TRBV7-2 and TRBJ2-7; 7 bases are shared with TRBD2. The CDR3 sequence is 14 residues long. With 0 bases clipped from V and 2 bases from J, the junction kept 1 base outside the gene matches. Germline V lookup: CDR1 SGHTA, CDR2 FQGNSA. The CDR3 nucleotides are TGTGCCAGCAGCTTAGCGCGGGGGACCTACGAGCAGTACTTC. Residues: CASSLARGTYEQYF.

The chain employs TRBV12-3 or TRBV12-4 and TRBJ2-1, with 11 bases identical to TRBD2. The CDR3 has 14 amino acids. J gave up 8 bases and V 7 bases, and 7 bases lay outside the gene matches. CDR3 loop: CASTLTSGTYEQFF. As DNA, the CDR3 is TGTGCCAGCACCCTGACTAGCGGGACGTATGAGCAGTTCTTC.

This sequence joins TRBV27 and TRBJ2-7, with 7 bases aligning to TRBD2. There are 14 residues in the CDR3. Trimming cost V 5 bases and J 4 bases; bases outside gene matches: 8. Germline V gene lookup returns CDR1 MNHEY and CDR2 SMNVEV (reference sequence). CDR3 in amino acids: CASSVGGSIYEQYF. Written as DNA, the CDR3 is TGTGCCAGCAGTGTGGGCGGGAGCATTTACGAGCAGTACTTC.

This chain uses TRBV29-1 with TRBJ2-2; no clear D. Germline V lookup: CDR1 SQVTM, CDR2 ANQGSEA. Deletions cut 8 bases from V and 6 bases from J, with 13 bases between. CDR3 size: 12 residues. CDR3 residues: CSTRFRSGELFF. The CDR3 DNA follows: TGCAGCACAAGATTTAGGTCCGGGGAGCTGTTTTTT.

This clonotype has a handful of counts. The V and J genes are TRBV6-1 and TRBJ1-4, with 9 bases fitting TRBD1. Germline lookup yields CDR1 MNHNS and CDR2 SASEGT. The CDR3 covers 14 residues. Trimming took 5 bases from V and 5 from J; bases not matched to a gene: 3. This CDR3 is CASSTGQGNEKLFF. For the CDR3, the DNA is TGTGCCAGCAGTACCGGACAGGGGAATGAAAAACTGTTTTTT.

The chain links TRBV13 to TRBJ1-2; TRBD1 aligns across 8 bases. This CDR3 is built from 15 residues. From germline, CDR1 is PRHDT and CDR2 FYEKMQ (reference sequence). The V segment lost 5 bases and the J segment 5 bases; nucleotides outside the gene matches: 10. In DNA form, the CDR3 reads TGTGCCAGCAGCGTGGGACAGGCATTCAGTTATGGCTACACCTTC. This gives the protein CASSVGQAFSYGYTF.

The rearrangement links TRBV12-3 or TRBV12-4 to TRBJ2-7; TRBD2 might be the D (6 bases). This CDR3 contains 14 residues. The V gene lost 6 bases and the J gene lost 0 bases, with 12 bases spanning the gap. DNA for the CDR3: TGTGCCAGCAGAAGAGGGACTTCCTCCTACGAGCAGTACTTC. The encoded protein is CASRRGTSSYEQYF.

This clonotype is medium-sized. The chain is built from TRBV29-1 and TRBJ2-6; D is unresolved. The CDR3 has 13 residues. Per the germline V gene, CDR1 is SQVTM and CDR2 is ANQGSEA. Trimming pared 3 bases from V and 2 bases from J, leaving 5 bases between. The CDR3 coding sequence is TGCAGCGTTGACGGTCCTGGGGCCAACGTCCTGACTTTC. It codes for CSVDGPGANVLTF.

J is TRBJ2-3 and V is TRBV6-2 or TRBV6-3; TRBD1 agrees at 9 bases. Trimming removed 7 bases from V and 4 bases from J; junction bases left unmatched: 6. In germline, CDR1 is MNHEY, CDR2 SVGEGT. CDR3 length: 14 amino acids. The CDR3 protein is CASTRDRAADTQYF. For the CDR3, the DNA is TGTGCCAGCACTCGGGACAGGGCGGCAGATACGCAGTATTTT.

By share, this clonotype ranks as medium-sized. This chain links TRBV29-1 with TRBJ2-5; D is perhaps TRBD2 (6 bases). Germline CDR1 is SQVTM and CDR2 is ANQGSEA. The V gene lost 5 bases and the J gene lost 7 bases, with 11 bases spanning the gap. This CDR3 is built from 11 residues. The CDR3 DNA follows: TGCAGCGTTACGCCGCGGGGGACCCAGTACTTC. This translates into CSVTPRGTQYF.

This clonotype came up once. The rearrangement joins TRBV7-2 to TRBJ2-3; D not resolved. Trimming removed 1 base from V and 6 bases from J, with 11 bases in between. The CDR3 length is 14 residues. CDR1 is SGHTA and CDR2 is FQGNSA in the germline V gene. The CDR3 nucleotides are TGTGCCAGCAGCTTAGTGGGCCCACGGGATACGCAGTATTTT. Its protein product is CASSLVGPRDTQYF.